This T cell receptor (beta chain) appears in the sequencing data of a study of blood T cell repertoires in COVID-19. Study details: T cells, B-cell-depleted T cells, or PBMCs supplied cDNA or gDNA.

V was pared by 5 bases and J by 5 bases, with 13 bases between. Germline values: CDR1 LNHDA, CDR2 SQIVND (reference sequence). The CDR3 runs 14 residues. How the authors handled the data: Reference gene primer amplification yielded estimated nucleated cell counts. Profiling relied on immunoSEQ multiplex PCR, and the TCRdb table lists in-frame clones only, not all of them. The DNA was the basis for D and trimming; V, J and clone size are from that table. The table has fewer than 90,000 clones, roughly 89% seen once; the top ten hold about 8%. The sample taken for sequencing was peripheral blood. The clonotype originates from a man aged 30 to 39 with acute or convalescent COVID-19. The V gene is TRBV19, the J gene TRBJ1-5, with a possible D match to TRBD1 (5 bases). CDR3 sequence: CASSPGQIYQPQHF. CDR3 sequence (DNA): TGTGCCAGTAGTCCCGGACAAATTTATCAGCCCCAGCATTTT.